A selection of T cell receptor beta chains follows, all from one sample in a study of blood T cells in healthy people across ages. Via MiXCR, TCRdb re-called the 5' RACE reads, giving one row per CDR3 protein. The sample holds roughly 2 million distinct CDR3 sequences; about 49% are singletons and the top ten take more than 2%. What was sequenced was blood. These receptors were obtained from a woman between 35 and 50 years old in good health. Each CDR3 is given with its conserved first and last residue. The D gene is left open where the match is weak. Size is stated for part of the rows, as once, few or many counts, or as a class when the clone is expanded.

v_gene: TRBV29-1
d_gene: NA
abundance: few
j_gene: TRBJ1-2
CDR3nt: TGCAGCGTCCCCGGACAGTCTAACTATGGCTACACCTTC
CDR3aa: CSVPGQSNYGYTF

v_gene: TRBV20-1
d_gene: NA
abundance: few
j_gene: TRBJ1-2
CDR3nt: TGCAGTGCTAGAGATTTGCACCGAAACTATGGCTACACCTTC
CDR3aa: CSARDLHRNYGYTF

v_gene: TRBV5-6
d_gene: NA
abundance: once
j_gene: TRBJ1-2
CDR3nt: TGTGCCAGCAGCGTAGGGTCATTAGGGGGCTACACCTTC
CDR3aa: CASSVGSLGGYTF

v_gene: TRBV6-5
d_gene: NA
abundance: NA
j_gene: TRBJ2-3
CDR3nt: TGTGCCAGCAGTTCTTGGATAGGAAGCACAGATACGCAGTATTTT
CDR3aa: CASSSWIGSTDTQYF

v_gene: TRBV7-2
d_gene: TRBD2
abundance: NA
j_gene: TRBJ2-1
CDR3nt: TGTGCCAGCAGCTTAAGGGAGGGCGGGGTTGAGCAGTTCTTC
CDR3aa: CASSLREGGVEQFF

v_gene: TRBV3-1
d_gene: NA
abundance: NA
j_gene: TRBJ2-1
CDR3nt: TGTGCCAGCAGCCCGCAGTTGGGGGGCTACAATGAGCAGTTCTTC
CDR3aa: CASSPQLGGYNEQFF

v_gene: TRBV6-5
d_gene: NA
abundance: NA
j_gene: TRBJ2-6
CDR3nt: TGTGCCAGCAGTAGGGGGACAACGGGGGCCAACGTCCTGACTTTC
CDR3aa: CASSRGTTGANVLTF

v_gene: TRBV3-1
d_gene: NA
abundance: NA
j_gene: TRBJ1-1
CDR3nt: TGTGCCAGCAGCCAAGTGATGGGTTTCGCTGAAGCTTTCTTT
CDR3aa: CASSQVMGFAEAFF

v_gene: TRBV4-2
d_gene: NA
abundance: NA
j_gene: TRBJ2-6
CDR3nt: TGTGCCAGCAGCCAAGTTTTGGGGCAGGAAACCTCTGGGGCCAACGTCCTGACTTTC
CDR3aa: CASSQVLGQETSGANVLTF

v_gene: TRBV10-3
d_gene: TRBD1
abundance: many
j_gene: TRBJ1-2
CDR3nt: TGTGCTACTGGGGAACAGGGGGCCCCGGCCTATGGCTACACCTTC
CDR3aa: CATGEQGAPAYGYTF

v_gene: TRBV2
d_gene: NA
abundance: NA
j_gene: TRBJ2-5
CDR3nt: TGTGCCAGCAGTGACCGACAGCGGGAGTACTTC
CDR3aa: CASSDRQREYF

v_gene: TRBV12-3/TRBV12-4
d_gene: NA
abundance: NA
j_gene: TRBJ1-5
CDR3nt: TGTGCCAGCAGTTTAGTAAGTCAGGGGAATCAGCCCCAGCATTTT
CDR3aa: CASSLVSQGNQPQHF

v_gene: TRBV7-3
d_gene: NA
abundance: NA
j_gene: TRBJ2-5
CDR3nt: TGTGCCAGCAGCCCTACAGGGGGGGGGCAAGAGACCCAGTACTTC
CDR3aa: CASSPTGGGQETQYF

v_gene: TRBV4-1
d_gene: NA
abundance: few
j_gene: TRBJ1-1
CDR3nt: TGCGCCAGCAGCCCAGGGGCGATGAACACTGAAGCTTTCTTT
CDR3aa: CASSPGAMNTEAFF

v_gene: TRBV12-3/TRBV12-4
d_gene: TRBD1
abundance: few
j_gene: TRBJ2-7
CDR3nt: TGTGCCGCCGCCCGGGACAGATCCTACGAGCAGTACTTC
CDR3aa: CAAARDRSYEQYF

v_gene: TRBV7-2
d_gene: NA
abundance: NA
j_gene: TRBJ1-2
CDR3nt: TGCGCCAGCAGCTTAGCGCCTGAAGGCTATGGCTACACCTTC
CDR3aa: CASSLAPEGYGYTF

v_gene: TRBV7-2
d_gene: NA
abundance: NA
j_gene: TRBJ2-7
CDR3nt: TGTGCCAGCAGCTTAGACGACGGAGCCTACGAGCAGTACTTC
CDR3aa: CASSLDDGAYEQYF

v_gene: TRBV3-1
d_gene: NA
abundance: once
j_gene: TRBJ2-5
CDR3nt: TGTGCCAGCAGCCAAGGAGGCAGGGGTTCGGGGACCCAGTACTTC
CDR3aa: CASSQGGRGSGTQYF

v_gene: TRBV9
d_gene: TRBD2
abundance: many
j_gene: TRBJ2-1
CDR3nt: TGTGCCAGCAGAACTACTAGCGGGGGGTTGGATGAGCAGTTCTTC
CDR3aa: CASRTTSGGLDEQFF

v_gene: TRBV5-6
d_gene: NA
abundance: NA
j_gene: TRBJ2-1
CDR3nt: TGTGCCAGCAGCATCCTCCCCAGCCGGACGATCTACAATGAGCAGTTCTTC
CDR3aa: CASSILPSRTIYNEQFF

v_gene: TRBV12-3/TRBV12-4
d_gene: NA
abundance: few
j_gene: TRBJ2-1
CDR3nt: TGTGCCAGCAGTTTAGGGCCAACAGAACCCTACAATGAGCAGTTCTTC
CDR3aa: CASSLGPTEPYNEQFF

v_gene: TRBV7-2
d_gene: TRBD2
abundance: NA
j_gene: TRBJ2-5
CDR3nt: TGTGCCAGCAGAGCCGGGACTAGCGGCCCAGCAGGGAAGACCCAGTACTTT
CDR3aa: CASRAGTSGPAGKTQYF

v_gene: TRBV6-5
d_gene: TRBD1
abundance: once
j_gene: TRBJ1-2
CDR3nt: TGTGCCAGCAGATTGGACAGGGTCAACTATGGCTGCACCTTC
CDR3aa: CASRLDRVNYGCTF

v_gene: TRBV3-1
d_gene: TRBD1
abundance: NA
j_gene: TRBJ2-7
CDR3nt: TGTGCCAGCAGCCGTTACGGGACAGGGGGCTACGAGCAGTACTTC
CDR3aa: CASSRYGTGGYEQYF

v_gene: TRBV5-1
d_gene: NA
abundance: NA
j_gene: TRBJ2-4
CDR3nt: TGCGCCAGCAGCATGAAGACAGCTACCTACGGGCAGTACTTC
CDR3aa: CASSMKTATYGQYF

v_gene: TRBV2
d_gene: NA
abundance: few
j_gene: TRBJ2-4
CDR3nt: TGTGCCAGCAGTGGGACAATTCAGTACTTC
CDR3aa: CASSGTIQYF

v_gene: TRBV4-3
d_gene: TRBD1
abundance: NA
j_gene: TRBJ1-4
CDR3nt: TGCGCCAGCAGCCAAATACCGTCTAGGGGACAGGGATCAAAACTGTTTTTT
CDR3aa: CASSQIPSRGQGSKLFF

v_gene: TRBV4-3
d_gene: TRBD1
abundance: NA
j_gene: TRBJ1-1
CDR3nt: TGCGCCAGCAGCCAAGAAGTGACAGGGTACTCGACTGAAGCTTTCTTT
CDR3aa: CASSQEVTGYSTEAFF

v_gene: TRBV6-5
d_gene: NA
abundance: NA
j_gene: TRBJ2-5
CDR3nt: TGTGCCAGCATGGAGGACCAAGAGACCCAGTACTTC
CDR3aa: CASMEDQETQYF

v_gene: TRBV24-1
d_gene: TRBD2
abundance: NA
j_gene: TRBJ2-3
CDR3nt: TGTGCCACCAGTGATTTCCGACTAGCGGGGGGCCGGGTCACAGATACGCAGTATTTT
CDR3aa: CATSDFRLAGGRVTDTQYF

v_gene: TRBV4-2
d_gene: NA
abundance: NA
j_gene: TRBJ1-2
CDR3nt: TGTGCCAGCAGCCAAGATCCGGATCCTAACTATGGCTACACCTTC
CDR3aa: CASSQDPDPNYGYTF

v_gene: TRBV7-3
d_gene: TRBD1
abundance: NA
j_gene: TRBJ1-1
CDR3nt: TGTGCCAGCAGCTTGGGGACAGGGCACACTGAAGCTTTCTTT
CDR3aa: CASSLGTGHTEAFF

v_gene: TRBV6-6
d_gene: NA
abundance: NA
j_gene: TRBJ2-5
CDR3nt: TGTGCCAGCAGTTACCCCCAGGGTAGCCAAGAGACCCAGTACTTC
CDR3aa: CASSYPQGSQETQYF

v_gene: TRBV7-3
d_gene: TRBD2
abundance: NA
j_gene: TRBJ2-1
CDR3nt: TGTGCCAGCAGCCCCCCGGGGACTAACTACAATGAGCAGTTCTTC
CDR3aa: CASSPPGTNYNEQFF

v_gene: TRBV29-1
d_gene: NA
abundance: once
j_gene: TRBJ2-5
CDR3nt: TGCAGCGCTGGGGGGGCCCGGGGACAAGAGACCCAGTACTTC
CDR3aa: CSAGGARGQETQYF

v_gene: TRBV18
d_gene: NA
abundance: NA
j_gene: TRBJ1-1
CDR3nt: TGTGCCAGCTCACCGATCGGGACGGGGGCTGAAGCTTTCTTT
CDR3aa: CASSPIGTGAEAFF

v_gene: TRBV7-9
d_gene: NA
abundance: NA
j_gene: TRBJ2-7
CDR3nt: TGTGCCAGCAGCCCCTCTCCGGAGCAGTACTTC
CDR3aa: CASSPSPEQYF

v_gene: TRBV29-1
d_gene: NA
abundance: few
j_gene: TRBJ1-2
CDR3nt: TGCAGCGTAGCGAATATAAATGGCTACACCTTC
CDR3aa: CSVANINGYTF

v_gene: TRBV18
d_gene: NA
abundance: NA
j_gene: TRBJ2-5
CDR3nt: TGTGCCAGCTCACGCTCCCGAGGGCAGGGGGAGACCCAGTACTTC
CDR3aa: CASSRSRGQGETQYF

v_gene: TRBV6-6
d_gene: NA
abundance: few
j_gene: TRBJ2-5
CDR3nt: TGTGCCAGCAGTAACCGGGACGGGAAAGAGACCCAGTACTTC
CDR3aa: CASSNRDGKETQYF

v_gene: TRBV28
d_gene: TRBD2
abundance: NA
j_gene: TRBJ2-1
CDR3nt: TGTGCCAGCAGTTCCCCACCCCCGGGGGGCAATGAGCAGTTCTTC
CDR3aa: CASSSPPPGGNEQFF

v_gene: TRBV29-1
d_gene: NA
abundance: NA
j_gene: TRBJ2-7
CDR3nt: TGCAGCGTTAGAGGCTACACCTACGAGCAGTACTTC
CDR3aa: CSVRGYTYEQYF

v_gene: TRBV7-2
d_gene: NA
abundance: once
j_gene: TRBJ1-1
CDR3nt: TGTGCCAGCAGCTTACCCACCCCCAACAAAGAAGCTTTCTTT
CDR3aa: CASSLPTPNKEAFF

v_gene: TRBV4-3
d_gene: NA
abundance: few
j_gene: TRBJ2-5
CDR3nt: TGCGCCAGCAGCCACTCTTTGGGGGGCCTCCAAGAGACCCAGTACTTC
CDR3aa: CASSHSLGGLQETQYF

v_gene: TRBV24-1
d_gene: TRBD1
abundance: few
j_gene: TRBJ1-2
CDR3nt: TGTGCCACCAGACCGGGACAGGGCTCCTATGGCTACACCTTC
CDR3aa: CATRPGQGSYGYTF

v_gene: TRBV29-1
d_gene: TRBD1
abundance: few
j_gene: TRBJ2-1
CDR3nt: TGCAGCGCATGGGACAGGGGTCCGTTGGCTTCCCCAGGGGAGCAGTTCTTC
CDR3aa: CSAWDRGPLASPGEQFF

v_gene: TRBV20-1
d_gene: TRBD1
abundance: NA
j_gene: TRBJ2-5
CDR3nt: TGCAGTGCTTCCGGGACAGTTGAAGAGACCCAGTACTTC
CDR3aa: CSASGTVEETQYF

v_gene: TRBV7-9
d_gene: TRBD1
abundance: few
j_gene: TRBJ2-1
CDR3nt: TGTGCCAGCACCAGGGGACAGGGTCTCAATGAGCAGTTCTTC
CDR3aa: CASTRGQGLNEQFF

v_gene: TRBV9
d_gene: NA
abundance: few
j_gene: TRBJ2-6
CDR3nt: TGTGCCAGCAGCCCACCGCCAGTCGGGGCCAACGTCCTGACTTTC
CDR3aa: CASSPPPVGANVLTF

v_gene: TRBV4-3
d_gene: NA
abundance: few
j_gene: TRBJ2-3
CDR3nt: TGCGCCAGCAGCTCTCTCCGGGACACAGATACGCAGTATTTT
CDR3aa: CASSSLRDTDTQYF